This T cell receptor (beta chain) was sequenced in a study of STAT5B mutations in CD4+ large granular lymphocyte leukemia. Overall study results and limits: Main leukemic clonotypes were patient-specific, but roughly 25% appeared at low frequency elsewhere.

As for this clone: What it binds is not known.

The CDR3 is 15 residues long. Trimming left V 0 bases short and J 2 bases short, with 8 bases between. Germline CDR1 reads MRHNA; CDR2 reads SNTAGT. Repertoires were generated with immunoSEQ multiplex PCR, while TCRdb's copy carries only in-frame clones and drops some. The sample records about 34,000 clones, about 91% being singletons. This clonotype was obtained from a human donor in good health. Material: CD4+ T cells from blood buffy coats. The V gene is TRBV6-4, the J gene TRBJ2-1; a possible D gene is TRBD2 (6 bases). The CDR3 DNA reads TGTGCCAGCAGTGACTCAGGCGGGACCTACAATGAGCAGTTCTTC. This gives the protein CASSDSGGTYNEQFF.